Listed here is a single TCR beta chain. The antigen remains undetermined. The sample originates from a study of neoadjuvant anti-PD-1 for oral cavity cancer. Study at large: Patients mostly received three to four biweekly nivolumab doses at 3 mg/kg before surgery. Around day 43, patients without progression received a fourth nivolumab dose before surgery. The study's findings and limits: Pretreatment Treg/Th17 ratio correlated inversely with post-treatment tumor clonality.

The CDR3 covers 14 residues. With V trimmed by 5 bases and J by 7 bases, 6 bases remained unmatched. The germline CDR1 and CDR2 sequences are MNHNY and SVGAGI (reference sequence). TCRdb keeps only in-frame clones here, not all; method: immunoSEQ multiplex PCR. Of over 9,500 clones listed, 50% to 65% are singletons. Patients had HPV-negative, locally advanced oral cavity squamous cell carcinoma. The chain has TRBV6-6 and TRBJ1-4, with TRBD1 identical over 8 bases. This receptor was obtained from a person aged 40 to 85 with oral cavity squamous cell carcinoma. The source was tumor tissue, collected before nivolumab (anti-PD-1) treatment. The CDR3 nucleotides read TGTGCCAGCAGTAAGACAGGGGAGGCTGAAAAACTGTTTTTT. This codes for CASSKTGEAEKLFF.